This TCR beta chain was documented in a study of Graves' ophthalmopathy and Graves' hyperthyroidism. Overall study results and limits: At about 69% sensitivity and approximately 78% specificity, the model predicted progression of the ophthalmopathy. The majority of expanded thyroid clonotypes above 0.001 frequency also occurred in blood.

Germline assignment: CDR1 SGHRS and CDR2 YFSETQ. V gave up 0 bases and J gave up 4 bases, with 10 bases separating them. The CDR3 runs 14 residues. The authors diagnosed from clinical symptoms, serum thyroxine, TRAb, thyroid ultrasound and orbital computed tomography. PBMCs were isolated by Ficoll-Paque density gradient centrifugation, using roughly 11 ml of fresh peripheral blood as the starting material. To note about this clonotype: Its antigen is undetermined.

Amplification from RNA transcripts yielded the TCR beta CDR3 regions. The first-round RT-PCR employed HTBI primers together with the Qiagen OneStep RT-PCR kit. A multiplex PCR was then performed as the second round. TCRdb reprocessed the multiplex PCR reads via MiXCR and lists one record per CDR3 protein. The sample holds over 450,000 distinct CDR3 sequences, roughly 14% seen once. The source of this sequence is a woman in her twenties or thirties with Graves' ophthalmopathy. V and J are TRBV5-1 and TRBJ1-2; no clear D. Sequencing input: blood. For the CDR3, the DNA is TGCGCCAGCAGCTTGGACGTAGGAGCCTATGGCTACACCTTC. Translation gives CASSLDVGAYGYTF.